This T cell receptor (beta chain) was observed in a study of T cell responses to AZD1222 COVID-19 vaccine. TCRdb keeps only in-frame clones here, not all; method: immunoSEQ multiplex PCR. This sample has more than 85,000 clones, with about 83% found just once. Unmatched junction bases numbered 7, after V lost 0 bases and J lost 15 bases. The germline gives CDR1 SGHRS, CDR2 YFSETQ. This CDR3 has 15 amino acids. Specimen: peripheral blood, collected on day 0 of AZD1222 vaccination. This TCR was recovered from an adult in good health. The gene calls are TRBV5-1 and TRBJ2-1; 15 bases are shared with TRBD2. CDR3 bases: TGCGCCAGCAGCTTGGGGACTAGCGGGGGGGCCACTCCGTTCTTC. This sequence encodes CASSLGTSGGATPFF.